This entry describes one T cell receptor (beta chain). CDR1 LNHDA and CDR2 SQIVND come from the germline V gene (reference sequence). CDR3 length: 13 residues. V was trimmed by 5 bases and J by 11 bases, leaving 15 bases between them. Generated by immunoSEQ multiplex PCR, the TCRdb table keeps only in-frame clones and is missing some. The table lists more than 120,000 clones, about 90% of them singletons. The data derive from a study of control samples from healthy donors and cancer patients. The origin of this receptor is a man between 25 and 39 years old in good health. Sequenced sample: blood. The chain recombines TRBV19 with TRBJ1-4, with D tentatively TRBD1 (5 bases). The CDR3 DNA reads TGTGCCAGTAGTGTAGTCACTGGGGGGAAACTGTTTTTT. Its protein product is CASSVVTGGKLFF.